Listed below are T cell receptor beta chains from one sample, sequenced in a study of T cell changes during pregnancy in multiple sclerosis. Generated by immunoSEQ multiplex PCR, the TCRdb table keeps only in-frame clones and is missing some. The sample shows approximately 35,000 clones, about nine tenths of them seen only once. Sequencing used CD4+ T cells from peripheral blood mononuclear cells, obtained after pregnancy. The receptor source for this set is a female donor in good health, enrolled as a control in a pregnancy study. The CDR3 runs from the conserved cysteine through the conserved F or W. The D gene is left open where the match is weak. Clone size is not always given. Where it is, it says once, few, many or a class for expanded clones.

j_gene: TRBJ1-6
d_gene: TRBD1
v_gene: TRBV7-6
abundance: -
CDR3aa: CASSPTGQGFRKSYNSPLHF
CDR3nt: TGTGCCAGCAGCCCCACGGGACAGGGGTTCAGGAAGTCCTATAATTCACCCCTCCACTTT

j_gene: TRBJ1-1
d_gene: -
v_gene: TRBV7-6
abundance: few
CDR3aa: CASSLGVGGTEAFF
CDR3nt: TGTGCCAGCAGCTTAGGGGTAGGGGGCACTGAAGCTTTCTTT

j_gene: TRBJ2-5
d_gene: TRBD1
v_gene: TRBV27
abundance: -
CDR3aa: CASSPSGTGLKETQYF
CDR3nt: TGTGCCAGCAGCCCCTCCGGGACAGGACTAAAAGAGACCCAGTACTTC

j_gene: TRBJ1-4
d_gene: -
v_gene: TRBV4-2
abundance: -
CDR3aa: CASTFGVSNEKLFF
CDR3nt: TGTGCCAGCACTTTCGGGGTCTCTAATGAAAAACTGTTTTTT

j_gene: TRBJ1-6
d_gene: -
v_gene: TRBV27
abundance: -
CDR3aa: CASAERRGINNSPLHF
CDR3nt: TGTGCCAGCGCCGAGCGGCGGGGGATCAATAATTCACCCCTCCACTTT

j_gene: TRBJ2-7
d_gene: -
v_gene: TRBV18
abundance: once
CDR3aa: CASSPPGQGVAGLAEQYF
CDR3nt: TGTGCCAGCTCACCCCCGGGACAGGGTGTAGCGGGACTCGCCGAGCAGTACTTC

j_gene: TRBJ2-7
d_gene: -
v_gene: TRBV5-1
abundance: -
CDR3aa: CASSFRREVGSYEQYF
CDR3nt: TGCGCCAGCAGCTTTCGCAGGGAGGTAGGCTCCTACGAGCAGTACTTC

j_gene: TRBJ2-7
d_gene: TRBD2
v_gene: TRBV5-1
abundance: -
CDR3aa: CASSLGGGLSYEQYF
CDR3nt: TGCGCCAGCAGCTTGGGCGGGGGGCTCTCCTACGAGCAGTACTTC

j_gene: TRBJ2-7
d_gene: TRBD1
v_gene: TRBV7-9
abundance: -
CDR3aa: CASSLTGGARHEQYF
CDR3nt: TGTGCCAGCAGCCTGACAGGGGGCGCAAGGCACGAGCAGTACTTC

j_gene: TRBJ1-1
d_gene: -
v_gene: TRBV11-2
abundance: once
CDR3aa: CASRGARRPNTEAFF
CDR3nt: TGTGCCAGCAGGGGGGCCAGGCGCCCGAACACTGAAGCTTTCTTT

j_gene: TRBJ2-3
d_gene: TRBD2
v_gene: TRBV28
abundance: -
CDR3aa: CASSPGTSGLTDTQYF
CDR3nt: TGTGCCAGCAGTCCCGGGACTAGCGGGCTTACAGATACGCAGTATTTT

j_gene: TRBJ2-3
d_gene: TRBD2
v_gene: TRBV30
abundance: -
CDR3aa: CAWSGPSERLAGGADTQYF
CDR3nt: TGTGCCTGGAGTGGCCCCAGTGAGCGACTAGCGGGAGGGGCAGATACGCAGTATTTT

j_gene: TRBJ1-2
d_gene: TRBD1
v_gene: TRBV2
abundance: -
CDR3aa: CASSFGQGNYGYTF
CDR3nt: TGTGCCAGCAGTTTTGGACAGGGTAACTATGGCTACACCTTC

j_gene: TRBJ2-6
d_gene: TRBD1
v_gene: TRBV6-1
abundance: -
CDR3aa: CATDDRGAANVLTF
CDR3nt: TGTGCCACCGATGACAGGGGCGCGGCCAACGTCCTGACTTTC

j_gene: TRBJ1-1
d_gene: -
v_gene: TRBV7-2
abundance: -
CDR3aa: CASSNRVGITEAFF
CDR3nt: TGTGCCAGCAGCAACAGGGTCGGGATCACTGAAGCTTTCTTT

j_gene: TRBJ1-2
d_gene: TRBD1
v_gene: TRBV6-1
abundance: -
CDR3aa: CASSGTGSNYGYTF
CDR3nt: TGTGCCAGCAGCGGGACAGGGTCGAACTATGGCTACACCTTC

j_gene: TRBJ2-7
d_gene: -
v_gene: TRBV15
abundance: -
CDR3aa: CATSRDYPGAGPEQYF
CDR3nt: TGTGCCACCAGCAGAGATTACCCTGGGGCCGGCCCCGAGCAGTACTTC

j_gene: TRBJ2-7
d_gene: TRBD1
v_gene: TRBV4-3
abundance: -
CDR3aa: CASSQTGASYEQYF
CDR3nt: TGCGCCAGCAGCCAAACAGGGGCCTCCTACGAGCAGTACTTC

j_gene: TRBJ2-2
d_gene: TRBD2
v_gene: TRBV7-8
abundance: once
CDR3aa: CASSLVRLAGHGELFF
CDR3nt: TGTGCCAGCAGCTTAGTGCGCCTAGCGGGCCACGGGGAGCTGTTTTTT

j_gene: TRBJ2-1
d_gene: TRBD2
v_gene: TRBV7-9
abundance: -
CDR3aa: CASSSRGGTYNEQFF
CDR3nt: TGTGCCAGCAGCTCCCGCGGGGGGACCTACAATGAGCAGTTCTTC

j_gene: TRBJ2-3
d_gene: -
v_gene: TRBV11-2
abundance: -
CDR3aa: CASSLASVDLASQYF
CDR3nt: TGTGCCAGCAGCTTAGCCTCCGTGGACTTGGCGTCGCAGTATTTT

j_gene: TRBJ2-3
d_gene: TRBD2
v_gene: TRBV4-2
abundance: -
CDR3aa: CASSKTSGSTDTQYF
CDR3nt: TGTGCCAGCAGCAAGACTAGCGGGAGCACAGATACGCAGTATTTT

j_gene: TRBJ1-5
d_gene: -
v_gene: TRBV2
abundance: -
CDR3aa: CASSALGAGQPQHF
CDR3nt: TGTGCCAGCAGCGCTCTGGGGGCCGGGCAGCCCCAGCATTTT

j_gene: TRBJ2-5
d_gene: -
v_gene: TRBV7-2
abundance: -
CDR3aa: CASSLVPPRETQYF
CDR3nt: TGTGCCAGCAGCTTAGTCCCCCCTCGGGAGACCCAGTACTTC

j_gene: TRBJ2-1
d_gene: -
v_gene: TRBV5-4
abundance: -
CDR3aa: CASNRAGGNEQFF
CDR3nt: TGTGCCAGCAATCGGGCCGGGGGAAATGAGCAGTTCTTC

j_gene: TRBJ2-1
d_gene: TRBD2
v_gene: TRBV9
abundance: -
CDR3aa: CASSVGLAGGPDNEQFF
CDR3nt: TGTGCCAGCAGCGTAGGGCTAGCGGGAGGGCCGGACAATGAGCAGTTCTTC

j_gene: TRBJ1-2
d_gene: TRBD1
v_gene: TRBV13
abundance: once
CDR3aa: CASSATGYPGGYTF
CDR3nt: TGTGCCAGCAGCGCGACAGGGTACCCGGGGGGCTACACCTTC